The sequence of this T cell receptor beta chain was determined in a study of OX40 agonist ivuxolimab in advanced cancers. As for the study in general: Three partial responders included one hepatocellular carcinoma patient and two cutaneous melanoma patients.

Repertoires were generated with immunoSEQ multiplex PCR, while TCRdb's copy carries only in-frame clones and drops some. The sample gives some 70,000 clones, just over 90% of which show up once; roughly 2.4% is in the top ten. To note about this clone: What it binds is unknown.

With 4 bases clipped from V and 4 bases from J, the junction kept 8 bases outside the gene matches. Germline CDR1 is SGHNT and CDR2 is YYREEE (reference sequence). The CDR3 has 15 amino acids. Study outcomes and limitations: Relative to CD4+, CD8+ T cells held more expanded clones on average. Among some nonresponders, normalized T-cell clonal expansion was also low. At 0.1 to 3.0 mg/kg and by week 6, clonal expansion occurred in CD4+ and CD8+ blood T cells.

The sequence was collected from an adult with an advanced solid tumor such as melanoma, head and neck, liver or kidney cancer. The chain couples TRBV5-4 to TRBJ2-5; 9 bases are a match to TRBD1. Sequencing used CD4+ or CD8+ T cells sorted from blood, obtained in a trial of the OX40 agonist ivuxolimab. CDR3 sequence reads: CASSPGTGNGETQYF. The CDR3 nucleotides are TGTGCCAGCAGCCCGGGGACAGGGAATGGAGAGACCCAGTACTTC.